The clone carrying this TCR beta chain was counted a single time. The antigen remains undetermined. Produced via immunoSEQ multiplex PCR; TCRdb's table is partial and in-frame only. The sample has 93,000 or so clones, roughly 91% seen once. The data originate from a study of T cell responses to AZD1222 COVID-19 vaccine. About the study: Some second doses came at about 4 weeks and others at about 12 weeks; these were pooled.

Germline assignment: CDR1 ENHRY and CDR2 SYGVKD. This CDR3 has 14 amino acids. V lost 10 bases and J 5 bases, leaving 20 bases between the germline ends. Study-wide results and limits: The reported proportion of spike-specific TCRs targeting unmutated variant regions was nearly half. Vaccine-associated CD4 TCRs ranged over spike, dominating at 160-218 and 743-854.

Sequences were derived from peripheral blood, sampled on day 0 of AZD1222 vaccination. This TCR derives from an adult in good health. The chain couples TRBV10-3 to TRBJ2-5; D is possibly TRBD1 (6 bases). The CDR3, as DNA: TGTGCCACAAATCTTAACAGGGATTGGGAGACCCAGTACTTC. Protein product: CATNLNRDWETQYF.